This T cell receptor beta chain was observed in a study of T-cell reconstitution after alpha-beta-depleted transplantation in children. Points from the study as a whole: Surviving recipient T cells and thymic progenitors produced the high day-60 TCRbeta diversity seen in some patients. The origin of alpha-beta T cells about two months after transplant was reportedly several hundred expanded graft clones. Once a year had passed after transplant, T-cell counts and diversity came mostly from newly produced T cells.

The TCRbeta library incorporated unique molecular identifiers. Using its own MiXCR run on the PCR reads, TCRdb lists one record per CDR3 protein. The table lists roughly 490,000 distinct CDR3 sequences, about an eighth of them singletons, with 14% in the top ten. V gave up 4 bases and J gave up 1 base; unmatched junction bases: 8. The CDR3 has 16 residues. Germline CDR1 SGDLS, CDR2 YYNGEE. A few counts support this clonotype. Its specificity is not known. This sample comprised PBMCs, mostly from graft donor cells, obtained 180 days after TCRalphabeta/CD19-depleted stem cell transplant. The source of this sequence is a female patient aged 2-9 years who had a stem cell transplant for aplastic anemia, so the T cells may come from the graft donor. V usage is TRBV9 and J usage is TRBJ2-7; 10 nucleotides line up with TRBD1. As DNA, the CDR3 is TGTGCCAGCAGCATGAACCGGGACAGGGGATCCTACGAGCAGTACTTC. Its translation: CASSMNRDRGSYEQYF.